These T cell receptor beta chains were read from a single sample in a study of blood T cell repertoires in COVID-19. Sequencing was performed with immunoSEQ multiplex PCR; in TCRdb, only in-frame clones are kept and a portion is missing. Of approximately 250,000 clones listed, 84% were seen once; the top ten hold approximately 9%. The sequenced sample was peripheral blood. The receptor set was obtained from a human donor in a cohort sampled during active COVID-19. The CDR3 runs from the conserved cysteine through the conserved F or W. Fields, in order: clone size, D gene, V gene, J gene, CDR3 protein, CDR3 DNA. D genes are given only for firm matches. Clone size is given for some rows only: seen once, a few or many times, or a class if the clone is expanded.

>NA|TRBD1|TRBV10-3|TRBJ2-7
CATSSRTGEYEQYF
TGTGCCACCAGTTCTCGGACAGGGGAGTACGAGCAGTACTTC
>NA|NA|TRBV6-4|TRBJ1-1
CASSVKGGGTEAFF
TGTGCCAGCAGTGTGAAAGGCGGCGGCACTGAAGCTTTCTTT
>NA|NA|TRBV7-8|TRBJ1-4
CASSFDRREKLFF
TGTGCCAGCAGCTTCGACAGACGTGAAAAACTGTTTTTT
>NA|NA|TRBV11-2|TRBJ1-5
CASSLVAGRQPQHF
TGTGCCAGCAGCTTAGTCGCGGGTAGACAGCCCCAGCATTTT
>NA|NA|TRBV6-2/TRBV6-3|TRBJ2-3
CASSYSGLHTDTQYF
TGTGCCAGCAGTTACTCCGGACTTCACACAGATACGCAGTATTTT
>NA|NA|TRBV27|TRBJ1-1
CASSLQGRITEAFF
TGTGCCAGCAGTTTACAGGGAAGAATTACTGAAGCTTTCTTT
>NA|TRBD1|TRBV14|TRBJ1-1
CASSTDRGALNTEAFF
TGTGCCAGCAGCACAGACAGGGGCGCATTGAACACTGAAGCTTTCTTT
>NA|TRBD1|TRBV7-3|TRBJ2-5
CASSLLPGGETQYF
TGTGCCAGCAGCTTACTCCCAGGGGGAGAGACCCAGTACTTC
>NA|NA|TRBV11-2|TRBJ2-7
CASSHTDYEQYF
TGTGCCAGCAGCCATACAGATTACGAGCAGTACTTC
>NA|NA|TRBV14|TRBJ1-4
CASSRFPPGVGNEKLFF
TGTGCCAGCAGCCGATTCCCCCCAGGGGTCGGTAATGAAAAACTGTTTTTT
>once|NA|TRBV6-2/TRBV6-3|TRBJ1-2
CASSYVGSGIGHGYTF
TGTGCCAGCAGTTACGTAGGATCGGGGATCGGGCATGGCTACACCTTC
>few|NA|TRBV19|TRBJ1-5
CASSIGGRFDQPQHF
TGTGCCAGTAGTATTGGAGGGAGATTTGATCAGCCCCAGCATTTT
>NA|TRBD1|TRBV5-4|TRBJ1-5
CASSKKRDRYSNQPQHF
TGTGCCAGCAGCAAAAAAAGGGACAGATATAGCAATCAGCCCCAGCATTTT
>NA|NA|TRBV7-2|TRBJ1-1
CASSLEPRQAEAFF
TGTGCCAGCAGCTTAGAACCACGACAGGCGGAAGCTTTCTTT
>NA|NA|TRBV19|TRBJ1-3
CASSTRGNGNTIYF
TGTGCCAGTAGTACCCGGGGGAACGGAAACACCATATATTTT
>once|NA|TRBV14|TRBJ1-2
CASSQHGVGLGGYTF
TGTGCCAGCAGCCAGCACGGCGTGGGGCTAGGTGGCTACACCTTC
>NA|NA|TRBV5-1|TRBJ2-5
CASSLQGYQETQYF
TGCGCCAGCAGCTTACAGGGCTACCAAGAGACCCAGTACTTC
>once|TRBD2|TRBV7-9|TRBJ2-1
CASTRLAGGYNEQFF
TGTGCCAGCACACGACTAGCGGGAGGGTACAATGAGCAGTTCTTC
>NA|NA|TRBV7-2|TRBJ2-7
CASSSDRRRTYDEQYF
TGTGCCAGCAGCTCCGACAGGAGAAGGACCTATGACGAGCAGTACTTC
>NA|NA|TRBV12-3/TRBV12-4|TRBJ1-2
CASSYTGYGYTF
TGTGCCAGCAGTTATACAGGGTATGGCTACACCTTC
>NA|NA|TRBV11-2|TRBJ2-3
CASSLGSSGDTQYF
TGTGCCAGCAGCTTAGGCTCCTCGGGAGATACGCAGTATTTT
>NA|NA|TRBV27|TRBJ2-2
CASSLGVGRGTNTGELFF
TGTGCCAGCAGTTTAGGAGTTGGGCGGGGAACGAACACCGGGGAGCTGTTTTTT
>NA|NA|TRBV6-6|TRBJ1-6
CASSQASTGSNSPLHF
TGTGCCAGCAGTCAAGCTAGCACAGGGAGTAATTCACCCCTCCACTTT
>NA|NA|TRBV6-5|TRBJ1-3
CASSLSGTSNTIYF
TGTGCCAGCAGTTTATCCGGGACATCAAACACCATATATTTT
>NA|NA|TRBV4-2|TRBJ2-5
CASSQEENIWETQYF
TGTGCCAGCAGCCAAGAGGAGAATATTTGGGAGACCCAGTACTTC
>few|NA|TRBV2|TRBJ2-7
CASKYGTSVSYEQYF
TGTGCCAGCAAATATGGGACTTCGGTCTCCTACGAGCAGTACTTC